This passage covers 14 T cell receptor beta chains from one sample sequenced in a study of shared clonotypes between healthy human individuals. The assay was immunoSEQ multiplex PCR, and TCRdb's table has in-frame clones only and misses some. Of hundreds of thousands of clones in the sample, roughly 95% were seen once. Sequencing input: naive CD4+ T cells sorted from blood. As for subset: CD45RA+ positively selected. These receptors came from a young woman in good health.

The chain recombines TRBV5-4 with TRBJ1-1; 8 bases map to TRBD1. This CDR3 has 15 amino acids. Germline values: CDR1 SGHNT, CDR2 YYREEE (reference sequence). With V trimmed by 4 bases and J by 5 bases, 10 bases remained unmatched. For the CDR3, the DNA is TGTGCCAGCAGCCCCCCAGGGGGCGGTTGGACTGAAGCTTTCTTT. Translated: CASSPPGGGWTEAFF.

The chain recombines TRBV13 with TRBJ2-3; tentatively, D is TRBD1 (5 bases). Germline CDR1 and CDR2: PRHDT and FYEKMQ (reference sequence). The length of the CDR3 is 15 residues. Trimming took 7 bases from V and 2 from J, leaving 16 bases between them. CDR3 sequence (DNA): TGTGCCAGCACCCCGATAGGGGTTGTCACAGATACGCAGTATTTT. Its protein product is CASTPIGVVTDTQYF.

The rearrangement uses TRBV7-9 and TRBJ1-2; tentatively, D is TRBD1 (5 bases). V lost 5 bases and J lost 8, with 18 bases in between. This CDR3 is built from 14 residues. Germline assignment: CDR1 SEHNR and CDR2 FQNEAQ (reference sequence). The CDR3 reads CASSPGTGRRGYTF. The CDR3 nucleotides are TGTGCCAGCAGCCCAGGGACGGGTCGGCGGGGCTACACCTTC.

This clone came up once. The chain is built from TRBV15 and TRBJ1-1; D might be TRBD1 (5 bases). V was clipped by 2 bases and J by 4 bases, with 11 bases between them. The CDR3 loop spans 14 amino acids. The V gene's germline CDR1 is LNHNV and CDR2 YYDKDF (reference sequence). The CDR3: CATSRRGVVTEAFF. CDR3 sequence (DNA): TGTGCCACCAGCAGACGAGGGGTTGTCACTGAAGCTTTCTTT.

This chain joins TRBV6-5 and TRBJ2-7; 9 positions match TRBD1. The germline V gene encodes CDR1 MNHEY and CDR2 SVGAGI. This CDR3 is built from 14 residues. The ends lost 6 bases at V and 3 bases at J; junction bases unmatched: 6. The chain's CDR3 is CASRGPGQGYEQYF. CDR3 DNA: TGTGCCAGCAGAGGACCGGGACAGGGCTACGAGCAGTACTTC.

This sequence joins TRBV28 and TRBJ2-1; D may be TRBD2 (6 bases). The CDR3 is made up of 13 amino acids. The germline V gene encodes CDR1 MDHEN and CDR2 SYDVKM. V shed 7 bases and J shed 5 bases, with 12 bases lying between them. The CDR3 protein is CASITSPNNEQFF. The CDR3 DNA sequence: TGTGCCAGCATCACTAGCCCAAACAATGAGCAGTTCTTC.

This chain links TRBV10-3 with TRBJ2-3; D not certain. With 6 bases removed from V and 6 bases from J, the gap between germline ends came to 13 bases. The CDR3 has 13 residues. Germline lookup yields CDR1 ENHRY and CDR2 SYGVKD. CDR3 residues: CAISPGPLDTQYF. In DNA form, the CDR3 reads TGTGCCATCAGCCCCGGGCCGCTTGATACGCAGTATTTT.

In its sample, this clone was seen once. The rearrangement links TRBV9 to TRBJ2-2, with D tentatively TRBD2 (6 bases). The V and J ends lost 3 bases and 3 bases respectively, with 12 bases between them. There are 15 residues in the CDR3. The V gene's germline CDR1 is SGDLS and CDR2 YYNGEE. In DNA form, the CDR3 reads TGTGCCAGCAGCGGAGCTAGCGCGGACACCGGGGAGCTGTTTTTT. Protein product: CASSGASADTGELFF.

CDR3 sequence reads: CASSLGASGGQETQYF. Written as DNA, the CDR3 is TGTGCCAGCAGCTTAGGGGCCAGCGGGGGACAAGAGACCCAGTACTTC. This chain joins TRBV11-1 and TRBJ2-5, with 8 bases aligning to TRBD2. The CDR3 sequence is 16 residues long. Trimming cost V 1 base and J 2 bases; bases outside gene matches: 6. The germline CDR1 and CDR2 sequences are SGHAT and FQDESV (reference sequence).

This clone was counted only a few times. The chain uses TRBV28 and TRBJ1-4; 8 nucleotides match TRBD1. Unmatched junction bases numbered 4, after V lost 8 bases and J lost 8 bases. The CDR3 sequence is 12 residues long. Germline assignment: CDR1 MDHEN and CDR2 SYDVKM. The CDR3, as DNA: TGTGCCAGCTCAGGGGGCGCGGAAAAACTGTTTTTT. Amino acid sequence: CASSGGAEKLFF.

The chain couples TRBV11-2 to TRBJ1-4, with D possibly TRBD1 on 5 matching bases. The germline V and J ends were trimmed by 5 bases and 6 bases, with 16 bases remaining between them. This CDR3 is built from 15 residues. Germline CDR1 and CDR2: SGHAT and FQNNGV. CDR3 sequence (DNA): TGTGCCAGCAGCCTATCCGGGACGGGCTATGAAAAACTGTTTTTT. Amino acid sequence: CASSLSGTGYEKLFF.

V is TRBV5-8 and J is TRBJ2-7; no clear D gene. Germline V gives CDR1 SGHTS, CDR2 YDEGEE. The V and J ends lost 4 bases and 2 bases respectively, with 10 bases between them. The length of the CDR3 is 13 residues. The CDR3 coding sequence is TGTGCCAGCAGCCGCTCGGCCCCCTACGAGCAGTACTTC. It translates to CASSRSAPYEQYF.

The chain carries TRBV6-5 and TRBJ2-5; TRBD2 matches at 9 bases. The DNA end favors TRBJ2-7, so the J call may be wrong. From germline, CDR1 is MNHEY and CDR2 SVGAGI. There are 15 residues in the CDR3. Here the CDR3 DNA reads TGTGCCAGCAGTTACAGTAGCGGGAGCCCCTACGAGCAGTACTTC. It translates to CASSYSSGSPYEQYF.

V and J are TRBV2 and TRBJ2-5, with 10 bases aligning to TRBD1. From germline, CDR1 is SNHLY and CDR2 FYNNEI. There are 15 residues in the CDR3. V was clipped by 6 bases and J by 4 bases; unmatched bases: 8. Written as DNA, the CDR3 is TGTGCCAGCAGGAGAGAGACAGGGGGCGCAGAGACCCAGTACTTC. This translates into CASRRETGGAETQYF.